This section outlines one T cell receptor (beta chain) sequence together with its context. Its target is unknown. This table comes from immunoSEQ multiplex PCR, and its TCRdb copy is limited to in-frame clones, with some not included. The sample contains hundreds of thousands of clones, around 97% of which appear only once. Healthy adults negative for HIV, lacking recent acute infections or vaccinations, served as donors. The CDR3 totals 14 residues. Germline CDR1 is MNHNS and CDR2 is SASEGT. Trimming took 7 bases from V and 3 from J, leaving 15 bases between them. This sample was taken from a study of shared clonotypes between healthy human individuals. Study-level points and caveats: For sorted subsets, rarefaction showed incomplete sequencing despite large depth. As a rule, naive subsets had a larger estimated richness than memory subsets. Non-shared clonotypes were found to have lower generation probabilities than the clonotypes that were shared by all four of the sorted-subset donors.

The TCR originated in a woman under 40 in good health. The sample was naive CD4+ T cells sorted from blood. Subset noted: CD45RA+ positively selected. This chain joins TRBV6-1 and TRBJ1-2; D ambiguous. In DNA form, the CDR3 reads TGTGCCAGCATACCGGGAAGGGTGGACTATGGCTACACCTTC. Its protein is CASIPGRVDYGYTF.